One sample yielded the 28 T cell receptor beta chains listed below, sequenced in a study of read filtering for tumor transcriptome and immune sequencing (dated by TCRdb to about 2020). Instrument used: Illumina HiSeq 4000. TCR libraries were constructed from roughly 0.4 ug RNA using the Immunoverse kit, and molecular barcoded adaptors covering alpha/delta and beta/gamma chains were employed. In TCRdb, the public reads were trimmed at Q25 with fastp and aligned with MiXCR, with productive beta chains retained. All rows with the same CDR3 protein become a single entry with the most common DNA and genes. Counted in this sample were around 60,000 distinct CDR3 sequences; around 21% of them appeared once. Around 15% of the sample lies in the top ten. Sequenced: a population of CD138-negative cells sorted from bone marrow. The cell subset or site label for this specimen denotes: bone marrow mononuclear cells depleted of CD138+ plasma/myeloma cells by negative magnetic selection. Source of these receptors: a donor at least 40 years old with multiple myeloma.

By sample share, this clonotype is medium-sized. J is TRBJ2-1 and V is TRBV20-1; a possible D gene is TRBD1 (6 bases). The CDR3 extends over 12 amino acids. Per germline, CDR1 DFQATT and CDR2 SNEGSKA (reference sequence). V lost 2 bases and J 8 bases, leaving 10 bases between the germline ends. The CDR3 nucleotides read TGCAGTGCTAGAAGGACAGTGGATGAGCAGTTCTTC. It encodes CSARRTVDEQFF.

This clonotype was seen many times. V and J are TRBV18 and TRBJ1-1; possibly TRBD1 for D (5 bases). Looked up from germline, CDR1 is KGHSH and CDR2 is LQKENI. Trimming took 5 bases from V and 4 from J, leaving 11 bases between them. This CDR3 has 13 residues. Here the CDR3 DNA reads TGTGCCAGCTCATCCAGGGATGGCACTGAAGCTTTCTTT. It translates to CASSSRDGTEAFF.

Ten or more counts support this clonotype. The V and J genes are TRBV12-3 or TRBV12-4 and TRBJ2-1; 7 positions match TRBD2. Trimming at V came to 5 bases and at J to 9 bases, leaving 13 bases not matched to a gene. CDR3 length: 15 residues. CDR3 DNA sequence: TGTGCCAGCAGTCCTAGGGCACAACTAGCGCGTGAGCAGTTCTTC. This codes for CASSPRAQLAREQFF.

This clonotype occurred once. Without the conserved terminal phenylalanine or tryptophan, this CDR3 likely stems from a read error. The DNA of the CDR3 is TGTGCCAGCAGCCGGGGGGCGGGGGGATACAATGGGCAGTTCCTC. Residues: CASSRGAGGYNGQFL. This chain links TRBV25-1 with TRBJ2-1, with TRBD2 identical over 8 bases. The CDR3 consists of 15 residues. Germline-derived CDR1 and CDR2 are MGHDK and SYGVNS.

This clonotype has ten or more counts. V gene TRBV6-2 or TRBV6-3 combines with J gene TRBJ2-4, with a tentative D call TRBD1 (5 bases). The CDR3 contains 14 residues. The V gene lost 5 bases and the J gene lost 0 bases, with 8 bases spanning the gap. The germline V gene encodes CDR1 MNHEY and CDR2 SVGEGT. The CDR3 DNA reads TGTGCCAGCAGTGACAGACTAGCCAAAAACATTCAGTACTTC. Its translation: CASSDRLAKNIQYF.

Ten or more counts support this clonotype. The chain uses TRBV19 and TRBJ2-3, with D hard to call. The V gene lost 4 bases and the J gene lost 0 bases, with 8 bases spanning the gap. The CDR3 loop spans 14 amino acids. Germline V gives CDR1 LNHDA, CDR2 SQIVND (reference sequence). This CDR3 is CASSNWGSTDTQYF. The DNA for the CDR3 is TGTGCCAGTAGTAACTGGGGTAGCACAGATACGCAGTATTTT.

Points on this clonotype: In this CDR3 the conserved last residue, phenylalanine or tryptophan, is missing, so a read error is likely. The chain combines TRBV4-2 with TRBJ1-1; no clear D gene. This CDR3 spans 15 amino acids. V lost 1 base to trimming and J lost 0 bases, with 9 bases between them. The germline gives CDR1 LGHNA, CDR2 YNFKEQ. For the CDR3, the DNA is TGTGCCAGCAGCCAAGGGGTCAGTATGAACACTGAAGCTTTCCTT. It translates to CASSQGVSMNTEAFL.

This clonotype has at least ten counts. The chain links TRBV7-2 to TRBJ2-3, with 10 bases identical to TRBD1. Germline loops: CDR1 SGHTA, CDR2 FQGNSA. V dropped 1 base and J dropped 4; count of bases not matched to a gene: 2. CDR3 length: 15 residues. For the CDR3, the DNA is TGTGCCAGCAGCTTAGTGGGGACAGGGGCAGATACGCAGTATTTT. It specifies CASSLVGTGADTQYF. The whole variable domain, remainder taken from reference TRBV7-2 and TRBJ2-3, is GAGVSQSPSNKVTEKGKDVELRCDPISGHTALYWYRQSLGQGLEFLIYFQGNSAPDKSGLPSDRFSAERTGGSVSTLTIQRTQQEDSAVYLCASSLVGTGADTQYFGPGTRLTVL.

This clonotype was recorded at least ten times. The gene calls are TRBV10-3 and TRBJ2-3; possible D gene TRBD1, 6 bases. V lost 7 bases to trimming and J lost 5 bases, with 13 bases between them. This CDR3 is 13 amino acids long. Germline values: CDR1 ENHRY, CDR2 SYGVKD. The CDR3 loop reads CAITPQGQDTQYF. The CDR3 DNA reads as TGTGCCATCACGCCCCAGGGGCAAGATACGCAGTATTTT.

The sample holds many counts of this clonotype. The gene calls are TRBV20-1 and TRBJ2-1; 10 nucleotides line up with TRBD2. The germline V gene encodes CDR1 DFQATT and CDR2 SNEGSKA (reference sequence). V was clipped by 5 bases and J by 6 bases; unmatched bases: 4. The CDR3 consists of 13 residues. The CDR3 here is CSAQRGGGNEQFF. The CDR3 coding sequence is TGCAGTGCTCAGCGGGGGGGGGGCAATGAGCAGTTCTTC.

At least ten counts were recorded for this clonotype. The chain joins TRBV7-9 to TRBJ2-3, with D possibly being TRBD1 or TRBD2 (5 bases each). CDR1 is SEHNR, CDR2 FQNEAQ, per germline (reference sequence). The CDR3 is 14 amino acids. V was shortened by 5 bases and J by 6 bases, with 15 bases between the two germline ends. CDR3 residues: CASSLQPGPDTQYF. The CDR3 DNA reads TGTGCCAGCAGCCTCCAGCCGGGACCCGATACGCAGTATTTT.

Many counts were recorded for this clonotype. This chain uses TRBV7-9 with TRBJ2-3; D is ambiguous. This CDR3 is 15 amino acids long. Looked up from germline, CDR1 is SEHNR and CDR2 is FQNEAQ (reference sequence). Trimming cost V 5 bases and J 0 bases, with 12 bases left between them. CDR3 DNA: TGTGCCAGCAGCGAGACACTTACTAGCACAGATACGCAGTATTTT. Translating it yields CASSETLTSTDTQYF.

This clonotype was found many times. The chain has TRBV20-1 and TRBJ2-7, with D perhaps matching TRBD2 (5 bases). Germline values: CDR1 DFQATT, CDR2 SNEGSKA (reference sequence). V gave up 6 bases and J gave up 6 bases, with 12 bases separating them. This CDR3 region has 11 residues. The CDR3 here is CSAPSRAEQYF. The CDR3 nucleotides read TGCAGTGCCCCCTCGAGGGCCGAGCAGTACTTC.

Written as DNA, the CDR3 is TGTGCCATCAGTGAGTCGATGTACCAAGAGACCCAGTACTTC. This codes for CAISESMYQETQYF. The chain links TRBV10-3 to TRBJ2-5; D is undetermined. V was pared by 0 bases and J by 0 bases, with 5 bases between. The CDR3 is made up of 14 amino acids. Germline V lookup: CDR1 ENHRY, CDR2 SYGVKD.

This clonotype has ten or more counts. Here the CDR3 reads CASSSRQGTEAFF. The CDR3, as DNA: TGCGCCAGCAGCTCTCGACAGGGCACTGAAGCTTTCTTT. The J gene is TRBJ1-1, the V gene TRBV5-1; 7 bases align to TRBD1. After removal of 3 bases from V and 4 bases from J, the junction contained 3 bases not matched to a gene. Germline V gene sequence: CDR1 SGHRS, CDR2 YFSETQ. The CDR3 contains 13 residues.

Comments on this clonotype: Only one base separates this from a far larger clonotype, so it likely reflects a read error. CDR3 bases: TGTGCCAACAAAAAACTTTCCTCTAGCACAGATACGCAGTATTTT. Translating gives CANKKLSSSTDTQYF. The chain is built from TRBV7-2 and TRBJ2-3, with D uncertain. The CDR3 loop spans 15 amino acids. V was clipped by 10 bases and J by 0 bases, with 17 bases between them. The germline V gene has CDR1 SGHTA and CDR2 FQGNSA.

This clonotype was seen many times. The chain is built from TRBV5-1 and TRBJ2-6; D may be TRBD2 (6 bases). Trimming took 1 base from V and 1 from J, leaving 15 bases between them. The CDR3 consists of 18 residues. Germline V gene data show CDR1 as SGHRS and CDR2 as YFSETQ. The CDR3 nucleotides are TGCGCCAGCAGCTTGCGGCAACCAGGGACTTCTGGGGCCAACGTCCTGACTTTC. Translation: CASSLRQPGTSGANVLTF.

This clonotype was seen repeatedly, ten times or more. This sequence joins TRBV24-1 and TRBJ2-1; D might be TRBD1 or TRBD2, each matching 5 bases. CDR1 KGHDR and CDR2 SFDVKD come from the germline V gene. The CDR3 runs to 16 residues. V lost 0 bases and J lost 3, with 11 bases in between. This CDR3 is CATSDLVSGGYNEQFF. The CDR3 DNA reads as TGTGCCACCAGTGATTTGGTGTCTGGGGGCTACAATGAGCAGTTCTTC.

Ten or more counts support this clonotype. The CDR3 bases are TGTGCCAGCAGTGAATCAGCATTCTATAATGAAAAACTGTTTTTT. It translates to CASSESAFYNEKLFF. J is TRBJ1-4 and V is TRBV25-1, with D hard to call. The CDR3 runs to 15 residues. In germline, CDR1 is MGHDK, CDR2 SYGVNS. V was cut by 1 base and J by 4 bases, with 10 bases left in between.

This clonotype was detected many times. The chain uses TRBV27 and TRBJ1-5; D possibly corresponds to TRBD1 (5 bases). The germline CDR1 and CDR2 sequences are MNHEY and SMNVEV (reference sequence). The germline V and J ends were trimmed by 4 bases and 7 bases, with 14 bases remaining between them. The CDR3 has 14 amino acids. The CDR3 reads CASSSIQGSQPQHF. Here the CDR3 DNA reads TGTGCCAGCAGTTCCATTCAGGGTTCCCAGCCCCAGCATTTT.

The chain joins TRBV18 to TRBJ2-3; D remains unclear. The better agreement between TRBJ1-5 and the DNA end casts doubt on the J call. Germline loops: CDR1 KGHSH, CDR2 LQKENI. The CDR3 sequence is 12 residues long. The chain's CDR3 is CASSPAVPTQHF. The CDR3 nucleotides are TGTGCCAGCTCACCTGCTGTCCCTACGCAGCATTTT.

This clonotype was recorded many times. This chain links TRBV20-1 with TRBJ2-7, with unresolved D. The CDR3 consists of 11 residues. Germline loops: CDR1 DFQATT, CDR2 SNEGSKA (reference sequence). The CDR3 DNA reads TGCAGCTCCAACGGCCTTTACGAGCAGTACTTC. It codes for CSSNGLYEQYF.

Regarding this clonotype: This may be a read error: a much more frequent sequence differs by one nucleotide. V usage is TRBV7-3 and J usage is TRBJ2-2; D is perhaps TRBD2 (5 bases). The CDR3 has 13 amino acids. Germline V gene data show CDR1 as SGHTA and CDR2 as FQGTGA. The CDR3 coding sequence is TGTGCCAGCAGCTCCCAACGCACCGGGGAGCTGCTTTTT. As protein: CASSSQRTGELLF.

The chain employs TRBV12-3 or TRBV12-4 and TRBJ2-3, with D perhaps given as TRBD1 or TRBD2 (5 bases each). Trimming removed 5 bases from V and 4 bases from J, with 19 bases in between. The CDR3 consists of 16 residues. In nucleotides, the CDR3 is TGTGCCAGCAGTCCAGGGACCTACTCTTTCGCAGATACGCAGTATTTT. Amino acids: CASSPGTYSFADTQYF.

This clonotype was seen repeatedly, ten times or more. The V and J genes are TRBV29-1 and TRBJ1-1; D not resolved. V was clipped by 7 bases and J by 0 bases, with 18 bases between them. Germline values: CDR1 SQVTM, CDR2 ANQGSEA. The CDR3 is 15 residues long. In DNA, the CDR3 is TGCAGCGCCAAAGGTCAGCGTGGGGTGAACACTGAAGCTTTCTTT. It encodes CSAKGQRGVNTEAFF.

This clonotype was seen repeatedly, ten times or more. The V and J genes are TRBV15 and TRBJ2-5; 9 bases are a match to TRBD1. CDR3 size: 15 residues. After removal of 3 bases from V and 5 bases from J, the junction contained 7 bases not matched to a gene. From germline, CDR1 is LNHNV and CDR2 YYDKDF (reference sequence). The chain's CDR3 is CATSSLGQGVETQYF. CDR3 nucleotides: TGTGCCACCAGCAGCCTGGGACAGGGAGTGGAGACCCAGTACTTC.

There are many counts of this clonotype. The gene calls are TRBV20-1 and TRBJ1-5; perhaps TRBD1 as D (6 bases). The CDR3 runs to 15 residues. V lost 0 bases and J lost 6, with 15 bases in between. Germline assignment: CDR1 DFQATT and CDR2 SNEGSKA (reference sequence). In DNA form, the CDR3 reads TGCAGTGCTAGAGACTACAGGGTAGGCGCTCAGCCCCAGCATTTT. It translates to CSARDYRVGAQPQHF.

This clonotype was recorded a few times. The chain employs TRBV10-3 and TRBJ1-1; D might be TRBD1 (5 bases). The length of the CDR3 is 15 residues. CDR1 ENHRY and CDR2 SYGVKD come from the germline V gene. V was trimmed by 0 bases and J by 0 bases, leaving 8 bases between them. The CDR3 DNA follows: TGTGCCATCAGTGAGTCGGGGGAGGTGAACACTGAAGCTTTCTTT. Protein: CAISESGEVNTEAFF.